A single T cell receptor beta chain is shown here with its context. This specimen comes from a study of blood T cell repertoires in COVID-19. Study-wide background: Spain, Italy and the United States supplied samples that represented acute and convalescent COVID-19. T cells, B-cell-depleted T cells, or PBMCs supplied cDNA or gDNA.

Authors' data handling: Amplification of reference gene primers provided the estimated nucleated cell counts. TCRdb keeps only in-frame clones here, not all; method: immunoSEQ multiplex PCR. V and J calls and clone size are those listed in that table; D and trimming were worked out from the DNA. The sample lists more than 95,000 clones, 90% to 95% occurring once. Per the germline V gene, CDR1 is SGHTA and CDR2 is FQGNSA. This CDR3 is 15 amino acids long. Trimming removed 5 bases at V and 2 bases at J, with 13 bases between. The TCR sequence derives from a human donor in a cohort sampled during active COVID-19. The J gene is TRBJ1-5, the V gene TRBV7-2, with D tentatively TRBD1 (5 bases). The sequenced sample consisted of peripheral blood. The CDR3 protein is CASSPGGGGNQPQHF. The DNA of the CDR3 is TGTGCCAGCAGCCCCGGGGGGGGAGGCAATCAGCCCCAGCATTTT.